This is a list of T cell receptor beta chains from one sample in a study of blood T cell repertoires in COVID-19. Assay used: immunoSEQ multiplex PCR; TCRdb lists only in-frame clones, some missing. The sample consists of approximately 80,000 clones, 78% of them appearing once. Sequencing was done on a sample of peripheral blood. Source of these receptors: a human donor in a cohort sampled during active COVID-19. The CDR3 runs from the conserved cysteine through the conserved F or W. Fields, in order: clone size, J gene, D gene, V gene, CDR3 DNA, CDR3 protein. The D gene is left open where the match is weak. Where a row states a size, it is once, few, many or the class of an expanded clone; other rows omit it.

clone size: .; J gene: TRBJ2-1; D gene: .; V gene: TRBV7-8; CDR3 DNA: TGTGCCAGCAGCTCCCTCAAAGGACAATCCTACAATGAGCAGTTCTTC; CDR3 protein: CASSSLKGQSYNEQFF
clone size: .; J gene: TRBJ1-5; D gene: TRBD1; V gene: TRBV28; CDR3 DNA: TGTGCCAGCAGTCCGCGGACAGGGTGGAATAGCAATCAGCCCCAGCATTTT; CDR3 protein: CASSPRTGWNSNQPQHF
clone size: few; J gene: TRBJ2-1; D gene: .; V gene: TRBV12-3/TRBV12-4; CDR3 DNA: TGTGCCAGCAGTTTATACGGGTGGGATGAGCAGTTCTTC; CDR3 protein: CASSLYGWDEQFF
clone size: .; J gene: TRBJ2-7; D gene: TRBD1; V gene: TRBV18; CDR3 DNA: TGTGCCAGCTCACCAGAGGCCAGGGACAGAATCTACGAGCAGTACTTC; CDR3 protein: CASSPEARDRIYEQYF
clone size: .; J gene: TRBJ2-3; D gene: .; V gene: TRBV7-2; CDR3 DNA: TGTGCCAGCAGCGCCGGGGGCGGGGGATGGAGCACAGATACGCAGTATTTT; CDR3 protein: CASSAGGGGWSTDTQYF
clone size: .; J gene: TRBJ1-1; D gene: .; V gene: TRBV6-5; CDR3 DNA: TGTGCCAGCAGTTTAGGGGTGGGGCTGGGCGCTTTCTTT; CDR3 protein: CASSLGVGLGAFF
clone size: .; J gene: TRBJ2-2; D gene: .; V gene: TRBV9; CDR3 DNA: TGTGCCAGCAGCGTAGTTTCTGGGGAGCTGTTTTTT; CDR3 protein: CASSVVSGELFF
clone size: .; J gene: TRBJ2-5; D gene: TRBD2; V gene: TRBV14; CDR3 DNA: TGTGCCAGCAGCCAAGTACAGCGGGGGCCAGGAGAGACCCAGTACTTC; CDR3 protein: CASSQVQRGPGETQYF
clone size: .; J gene: TRBJ1-5; D gene: .; V gene: TRBV7-9; CDR3 DNA: TGTGCCAGCAGCTCCGACAGAAGCAATCAGCCCCAGCATTTT; CDR3 protein: CASSSDRSNQPQHF
clone size: .; J gene: TRBJ2-2; D gene: TRBD1; V gene: TRBV7-9; CDR3 DNA: TGTGCCAGCAGCTTAGGGGACAGGGGATGGACCGGGGAGCTGTTTTTT; CDR3 protein: CASSLGDRGWTGELFF
clone size: .; J gene: TRBJ1-5; D gene: .; V gene: TRBV28; CDR3 DNA: TGTGCCAGCACCAGGGCCGACTTCAATCAGCCCCAGCATTTT; CDR3 protein: CASTRADFNQPQHF
clone size: .; J gene: TRBJ2-4; D gene: TRBD1; V gene: TRBV29-1; CDR3 DNA: TGCAGCGTTATCGTCCGTGGGTGGGACAGACATTCACTAGCCAAAAACATTCAGTACTTC; CDR3 protein: CSVIVRGWDRHSLAKNIQYF
clone size: many; J gene: TRBJ1-5; D gene: TRBD1; V gene: TRBV24-1; CDR3 DNA: TGTGCCACCAGTGAACGGACAGGGGGCCCCAATCAGCCCCAGCATTTT; CDR3 protein: CATSERTGGPNQPQHF
clone size: .; J gene: TRBJ2-1; D gene: TRBD2; V gene: TRBV27; CDR3 DNA: TGTGCCAGCAGTCCCAGCGGCGGGGGGACCGTCTACTTTTACAATGAGCAGTTCTTC; CDR3 protein: CASSPSGGGTVYFYNEQFF
clone size: .; J gene: TRBJ2-7; D gene: TRBD2; V gene: TRBV9; CDR3 DNA: TGTGCCAGCAGCCCCTCGGGGGGGGCGATAAGCCACGAGCAGTACTTC; CDR3 protein: CASSPSGGAISHEQYF
clone size: .; J gene: TRBJ1-2; D gene: .; V gene: TRBV29-1; CDR3 DNA: TGCAGCGTTGCGCAGGACTATGGCTACACCTTC; CDR3 protein: CSVAQDYGYTF
clone size: .; J gene: TRBJ1-1; D gene: .; V gene: TRBV27; CDR3 DNA: TGTGCCAGCAGTTTAGGGAGGGACTCGGGTCCTTTCTTT; CDR3 protein: CASSLGRDSGPFF
clone size: .; J gene: TRBJ2-3; D gene: TRBD1; V gene: TRBV11-1; CDR3 DNA: TGTGCCAGCAGCTTTCGGGGACAGGGCGTAGATACGCAGTATTTT; CDR3 protein: CASSFRGQGVDTQYF
clone size: .; J gene: TRBJ2-7; D gene: .; V gene: TRBV10-3; CDR3 DNA: TGTGCCATCAGTGAGGGGCAGATGAGCTCCTACGAGCAGTACTTC; CDR3 protein: CAISEGQMSSYEQYF
clone size: .; J gene: TRBJ2-1; D gene: TRBD1; V gene: TRBV23-1; CDR3 DNA: TGCGCCAGCAGTCACCCACCGCAGGGGGCAGGGTCCTACAATGAGCAGTTCTTC; CDR3 protein: CASSHPPQGAGSYNEQFF
clone size: .; J gene: TRBJ2-7; D gene: .; V gene: TRBV27; CDR3 DNA: TGTGCCAGCAGTTTCCAGGGCTTAGCCCTCTACGAGCAGTACTTC; CDR3 protein: CASSFQGLALYEQYF
clone size: .; J gene: TRBJ2-3; D gene: .; V gene: TRBV30; CDR3 DNA: TGTGCCTGGAGTGTGCTGGGAGGAGATACGCAGTATTTT; CDR3 protein: CAWSVLGGDTQYF
clone size: .; J gene: TRBJ2-6; D gene: TRBD1; V gene: TRBV19; CDR3 DNA: TGTGCCAGCTGGACAGGGTTCTTCTCTGGGGCCAACGTCCTGACTTTC; CDR3 protein: CASWTGFFSGANVLTF
clone size: .; J gene: TRBJ2-4; D gene: TRBD2; V gene: TRBV27; CDR3 DNA: TGTGCCAGCAGTTTATGGAGCCCCGGGACTAGCGGCCTAGCCAAAAACATTCAGTACTTC; CDR3 protein: CASSLWSPGTSGLAKNIQYF
clone size: .; J gene: TRBJ2-7; D gene: TRBD2; V gene: TRBV4-1; CDR3 DNA: TGCGCCAGCAGCCAAGTGCGGGGGGCGTACGAGCAGTACTTC; CDR3 protein: CASSQVRGAYEQYF
clone size: .; J gene: TRBJ1-2; D gene: TRBD1; V gene: TRBV6-5; CDR3 DNA: TGTGCCAGCAGTTACTCGGGACAGATCTTGAATAGGGGCTACACCTTC; CDR3 protein: CASSYSGQILNRGYTF